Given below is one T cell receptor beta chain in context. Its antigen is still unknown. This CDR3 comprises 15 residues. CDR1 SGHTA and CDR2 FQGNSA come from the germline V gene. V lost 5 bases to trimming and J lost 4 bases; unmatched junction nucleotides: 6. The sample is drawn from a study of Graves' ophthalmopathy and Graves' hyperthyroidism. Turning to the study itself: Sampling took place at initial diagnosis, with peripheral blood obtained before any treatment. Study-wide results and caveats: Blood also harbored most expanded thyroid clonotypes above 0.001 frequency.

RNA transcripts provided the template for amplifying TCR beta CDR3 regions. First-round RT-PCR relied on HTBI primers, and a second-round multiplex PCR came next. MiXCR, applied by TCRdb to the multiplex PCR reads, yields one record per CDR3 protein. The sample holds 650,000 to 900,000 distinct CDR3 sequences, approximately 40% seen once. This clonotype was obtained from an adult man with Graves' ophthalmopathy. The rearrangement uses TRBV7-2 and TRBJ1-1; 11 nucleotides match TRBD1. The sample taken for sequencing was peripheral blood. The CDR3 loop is CASSRTGGLSTEAFF. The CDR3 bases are TGTGCCAGCAGCCGGACAGGGGGCTTGAGCACTGAAGCTTTCTTT. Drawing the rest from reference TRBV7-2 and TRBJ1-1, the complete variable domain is GAGVSQSPSNKVTEKGKDVELRCDPISGHTALYWYRQSLGQGLEFLIYFQGNSAPDKSGLPSDRFSAERTGGSVSTLTIQRTQQEDSAVYLCASSRTGGLSTEAFFGQGTRLTVV.